Listed here are 26 T cell receptor beta chains from one sample, sequenced in a study of blood T cell repertoires in COVID-19. The repertoire was sequenced with immunoSEQ multiplex PCR; TCRdb's copy has only in-frame clones and lacks some. The sample contains around 250,000 clones, approximately 90% of which appear only once. Sequenced: PBMCs or T cells enriched from blood (not recorded which). The source of these receptors is a human donor in a cohort exposed to, infected with or recovered from COVID-19 (not recorded which). The donor label of this sample is uncertain.

The rearrangement uses TRBV7-6 and TRBJ2-2; 7 bases align to TRBD2. The CDR3 covers 16 residues. With 1 base clipped from V and 5 bases from J, the junction kept 7 bases outside the gene matches. CDR1 is SGHVS and CDR2 is FNYEAQ in the germline V gene. CDR3: CASSLGGSGPTGELFF. CDR3 coding DNA: TGTGCCAGCAGCTTAGGAGGTAGCGGGCCAACCGGGGAGCTGTTTTTT.

The chain employs TRBV19 and TRBJ1-1, with D maybe TRBD1 (6 bases). With 1 base removed from V and 6 bases from J, the gap between germline ends came to 21 bases. The length of the CDR3 is 17 residues. The germline V gene encodes CDR1 LNHDA and CDR2 SQIVND (reference sequence). CDR3 DNA sequence: TGTGCCAGTAGTATAGGTTATCTTATTACGGGACACCCTGAAGCTTTCTTT. Its translation is CASSIGYLITGHPEAFF.

V is TRBV13 and J is TRBJ1-3, with 8 bases matching TRBD1. This CDR3 region has 14 residues. The J segment lost 2 bases and the V segment lost 11 bases, leaving 8 bases of the junction unmatched. Germline CDR1 reads PRHDT; CDR2 reads FYEKMQ (reference sequence). The CDR3 DNA is TGTGCCGGCCGGCAGGGGGCCGCTGGAAACACCATATATTTT. The encoded protein is CAGRQGAAGNTIYF.

The chain has TRBV5-6 and TRBJ2-7; weak D call: TRBD2 (5 bases). Trimming took off 0 bases at V and 6 bases at J, with 10 bases between the two ends. The CDR3 covers 13 residues. The V gene's germline CDR1 is SGHDT and CDR2 YYEEEE. The CDR3 is CASSLGGYREQYF. Written as DNA, the CDR3 is TGTGCCAGCAGCTTGGGAGGGTACCGCGAGCAGTACTTC.

The chain couples TRBV7-8 to TRBJ2-3, with 7 nucleotides matching TRBD2. Looked up from germline, CDR1 is SGHVS and CDR2 is FQNEAQ. The CDR3 extends over 15 amino acids. Losses at the gene ends were 5 bases for V and 3 bases for J; bases not matched to a gene: 8. The CDR3 nucleotides read TGTGCCAGCAGCCCCCGCGGGGGAGGGACAGATACGCAGTATTTT. It yields the protein CASSPRGGGTDTQYF.

The chain recombines TRBV30 with TRBJ1-5; a weak D match, TRBD1 (5 bases). The ends were cut back, 0 bases at V and 6 bases at J, with 9 bases in the middle. Germline V gives CDR1 GTSNPN, CDR2 SVGIG (reference sequence). The CDR3 has 13 amino acids. The CDR3 is CAWSVRRGQPQHF. CDR3 DNA: TGTGCCTGGAGTGTACGAAGGGGTCAGCCCCAGCATTTT.

This chain connects TRBV7-2 to TRBJ2-7, with TRBD2 matching 15 bases. Per germline, CDR1 SGHTA and CDR2 FQGNSA. V trimming: 1 base; J trimming: 6 bases; junction bases outside the gene matches: 10. The CDR3 is 18 residues long. CDR3 coding DNA: TGTGCCAGCAGCTTAGTAAGGACTAGCGGGGGGGCCTACAGCGAGCAGTACTTC. Translating gives CASSLVRTSGGAYSEQYF.

Only one count was recorded for this clone. The genes are TRBV19 and TRBJ1-4; D call uncertain. Trimming cost V 6 bases and J 7 bases, with 15 bases left between them. Germline V gives CDR1 LNHDA, CDR2 SQIVND (reference sequence). This CDR3 is built from 14 residues. Here the CDR3 DNA reads TGTGCCAGTAGGTCCGGTCGAGGAGTTGAAAAACTGTTTTTT. Translated: CASRSGRGVEKLFF.

The chain couples TRBV5-6 to TRBJ1-5; 7 bases are shared with TRBD1. CDR1 is SGHDT, CDR2 YYEEEE, per germline. CDR3 length equals 14 residues. V was pared by 4 bases and J by 5 bases, with 6 bases of the junction left unmatched. The CDR3 spells CASSLTGRHQPQHF. The CDR3 bases are TGTGCCAGCAGCCTGACAGGGCGTCATCAGCCCCAGCATTTT. The whole variable domain, filled in from reference TRBV5-6 and TRBJ1-5, reads DAGVTQSPTHLIKTRGQQVTLRCSPKSGHDTVSWYQQALGQGPQFIFQYYEEEERQRGNFPDRFSGHQFPNYSSELNVNALLLGDSALYLCASSLTGRHQPQHFGDGTRLSIL.

This chain uses TRBV5-1 with TRBJ1-6, with D uncertain. V was trimmed by 7 bases and J by 8 bases, leaving 10 bases between them. The germline CDR1 and CDR2 sequences are SGHRS and YFSETQ. The CDR3 loop spans 12 amino acids. The CDR3 DNA is TGCGCCAGCGCGGTGTATGATTCACCCCTCCACTTT. Translated: CASAVYDSPLHF. Drawing the rest from reference TRBV5-1 and TRBJ1-6, the complete variable domain is KAGVTQTPRYLIKTRGQQVTLSCSPISGHRSVSWYQQTPGQGLQFLFEYFSETQRNKGNFPGRFSGRQFSNSRSEMNVSTLELGDSALYLCASAVYDSPLHFGNGTRLTVT.

V is TRBV28 and J is TRBJ1-2; 8 bases agree with TRBD1. Germline V gives CDR1 MDHEN, CDR2 SYDVKM. CDR3 length: 13 amino acids. V was pared by 7 bases and J by 2 bases, with 3 bases of the junction left unmatched. CDR3 region: CASKDRVNYGYTF. The CDR3 nucleotides are TGTGCCAGCAAGGACAGGGTCAACTATGGCTACACCTTC.

The chain couples TRBV24-1 to TRBJ2-5; D call uncertain. Trimming pared 9 bases from V and 0 bases from J, leaving 7 bases between. Looked up from germline, CDR1 is KGHDR and CDR2 is SFDVKD. The CDR3 extends over 12 amino acids. DNA for the CDR3: TGTGCCACCGGCCAGAACCAAGAGACCCAGTACTTC. This codes for CATGQNQETQYF.

V is TRBV29-1 and J is TRBJ2-2; 10 bases line up with TRBD1. V was pared by 7 bases and J by 4 bases, with 6 bases of the junction left unmatched. There are 14 residues in the CDR3. Germline V gene lookup returns CDR1 SQVTM and CDR2 ANQGSEA. This CDR3 is CSALDRGVTGELFF. In DNA form, the CDR3 reads TGCAGCGCCTTGGACAGGGGGGTCACCGGGGAGCTGTTTTTT.

The J gene is TRBJ2-3, the V gene TRBV6-6; D remains ambiguous. The length of the CDR3 is 11 residues. CDR1 is MNHNY and CDR2 is SVGAGI in the germline V gene (reference sequence). Deletions cut 8 bases from V and 6 bases from J, with 9 bases between. The CDR3 reads CASEAGDTQYF. CDR3 nucleotides: TGTGCCAGCGAAGCCGGGGATACGCAGTATTTT.

The V call is TRBV24-1, the J call TRBJ2-2; possibly TRBD1 for D (6 bases). Germline V lookup: CDR1 KGHDR, CDR2 SFDVKD. The CDR3 totals 16 residues. Trimming removed 3 bases at V and 2 bases at J, with 12 bases between. The CDR3 protein is CATSDAGTLNTGELFF. The CDR3 DNA is TGTGCCACCAGTGATGCCGGGACACTAAACACCGGGGAGCTGTTTTTT.

The CDR3 spells CASIGGVGYNEQFF. The CDR3, as DNA: TGTGCCAGCATTGGCGGGGTGGGCTACAATGAGCAGTTCTTC. The gene calls are TRBV2 and TRBJ2-1; possibly TRBD2 for D (6 bases). With 7 bases removed from V and 3 bases from J, the gap between germline ends came to 13 bases. In germline, CDR1 is SNHLY, CDR2 FYNNEI. The CDR3 covers 14 residues.

The CDR3 DNA sequence: TGTGCCAGCAGTTTAGGGGCGGGGGACACTGAAGCTTTCTTT. Translated: CASSLGAGDTEAFF. The rearrangement links TRBV28 to TRBJ1-1; tentative D call: TRBD1 (5 bases). The CDR3 sequence is 14 residues long. V lost 2 bases and J 3 bases, leaving 10 bases between the germline ends. Germline V lookup: CDR1 MDHEN, CDR2 SYDVKM.

The chain combines TRBV5-1 with TRBJ1-3, with D perhaps matching TRBD1 (5 bases). V was shortened by 0 bases and J by 1 base, with 11 bases between the two germline ends. Germline V gene lookup returns CDR1 SGHRS and CDR2 YFSETQ. The CDR3 covers 16 residues. The CDR3 DNA is TGCGCCAGCAGCTTGGGGGGCTCGAGGTCTGGAAACACCATATATTTT. This translates into CASSLGGSRSGNTIYF.

The CDR3: CASSPGTGGRETQYF. The CDR3 coding sequence is TGTGCCAGTAGTCCTGGGACAGGGGGACGAGAGACCCAGTACTTC. The gene calls are TRBV19 and TRBJ2-5; 11 bases agree with TRBD1. CDR3 length equals 15 residues. V dropped 5 bases and J dropped 4; count of bases not matched to a gene: 6. Germline loops: CDR1 LNHDA, CDR2 SQIVND (reference sequence).

This clone appeared a single time. The chain combines TRBV27 with TRBJ2-1; a weak D match, TRBD1 (5 bases). Trimming removed 1 base from V and 4 bases from J, with 8 bases in between. The germline gives CDR1 MNHEY, CDR2 SMNVEV (reference sequence). The CDR3 totals 14 residues. Here the CDR3 reads CASSLLSGYNEQFF. The CDR3 DNA is TGTGCCAGCAGTTTATTATCAGGGTACAATGAGCAGTTCTTC.

V gene TRBV23-1 combines with J gene TRBJ1-3, with D unresolved. TRBV23-1 is annotated as an ORF whose role is uncertain. CDR3 length: 14 amino acids. V was shortened by 7 bases and J by 4 bases, with 14 bases between the two germline ends. CDR3 DNA sequence: TGCGCCAGCATAGCGACGTCGCGGGGAAACACCATATATTTT. Its translation is CASIATSRGNTIYF.

This chain uses TRBV6-5 with TRBJ1-1; 8 nucleotides match TRBD1. CDR3 length: 15 amino acids. V lost 6 bases to trimming and J lost 0 bases; unmatched junction nucleotides: 6. In germline, CDR1 is MNHEY, CDR2 SVGAGI. The CDR3 protein is CASRSYRGMNTEAFF. DNA of the CDR3: TGTGCCAGCAGGAGTTACAGGGGGATGAACACTGAAGCTTTCTTT.

The chain employs TRBV27 and TRBJ2-2; 8 bases align to TRBD2. The V gene's germline CDR1 is MNHEY and CDR2 SMNVEV (reference sequence). Losses at the gene ends were 0 bases for V and 7 bases for J; bases not matched to a gene: 7. The CDR3 covers 16 residues. The CDR3 here is CASSLSGRGGFGELFF. In nucleotides, the CDR3 is TGTGCCAGCAGTTTATCAGGACGGGGGGGCTTCGGGGAGCTGTTTTTT.

This clone has a handful of counts. This sequence joins TRBV2 and TRBJ1-5; tentative D call: TRBD1 (6 bases). The ends were cut back, 6 bases at V and 4 bases at J, with 13 bases in the middle. This CDR3 spans 14 amino acids. CDR1 is SNHLY, CDR2 FYNNEI, per germline. The CDR3 protein is CASRTNRDNQPQHF. The DNA for the CDR3 is TGTGCCAGCAGGACGAACAGGGATAATCAGCCCCAGCATTTT.

The chain combines TRBV4-1 with TRBJ1-3; 9 bases agree with TRBD1. Germline loops: CDR1 MGHRA, CDR2 YSYEKL. The V and J ends lost 6 bases and 0 bases, in that order; junction bases with no gene match: 3. This CDR3 spans 15 amino acids. CDR3 nucleotide sequence: TGCGCCAGCAGGGGACAGGGATACTCTGGAAACACCATATATTTT. It is translated as CASRGQGYSGNTIYF.

This sequence joins TRBV5-1 and TRBJ2-5; 9 bases match TRBD2. The germline V gene has CDR1 SGHRS and CDR2 YFSETQ. CDR3 length: 15 amino acids. The J segment lost 4 bases and the V segment lost 9 bases, leaving 13 bases of the junction unmatched. The CDR3 reads CATSPELAGRETQYF. DNA of the CDR3: TGCGCCACCAGTCCGGAGCTAGCGGGGAGAGAGACCCAGTACTTC.